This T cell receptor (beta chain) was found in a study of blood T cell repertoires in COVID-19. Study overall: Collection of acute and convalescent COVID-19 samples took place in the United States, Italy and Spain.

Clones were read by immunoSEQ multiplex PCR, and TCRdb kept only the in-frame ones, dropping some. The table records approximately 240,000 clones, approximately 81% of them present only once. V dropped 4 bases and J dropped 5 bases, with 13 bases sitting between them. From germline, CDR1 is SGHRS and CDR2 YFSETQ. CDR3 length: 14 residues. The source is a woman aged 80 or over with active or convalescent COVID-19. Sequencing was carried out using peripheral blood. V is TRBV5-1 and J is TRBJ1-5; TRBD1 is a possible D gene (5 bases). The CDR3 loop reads CASSPGGGDQPQHF. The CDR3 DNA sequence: TGCGCCAGCAGCCCCGGGGGGGGTGATCAGCCCCAGCATTTT.